These 10 T cell receptor beta chains were all obtained from the same sample, sequenced in a study of shared clonotypes between healthy human individuals (dated by TCRdb to about 2020). Library preparation employed the immunoSEQ multiplex PCR assay. TCRdb took this table from immuneACCESS and kept in-frame rearrangements with V and J called. Such tables lack part of the clones; where checked against another copy, unresolved V genes explain under half of the gap, and the rest is unexplained. In this sample the table shows about 2 million clones, 85% to 95% of which occur a single time. 0.1% to 0.15% of the sample is in the top ten clones. The sample consisted of naive CD4+ T cells sorted from blood. Interpreted using the paper, the cell subset or site label stands for: CD45RA+ positively selected. The receptor set was obtained from a man aged 18 to 29 in good health.

V is TRBV19 and J is TRBJ2-7; D is ambiguous. The germline gives CDR1 LNHDA, CDR2 SQIVND (reference sequence). V was cut by 2 bases and J by 6 bases, with 14 bases left in between. The CDR3 runs to 14 residues. Written as DNA, the CDR3 is TGTGCCAGTAGTATAAGTTCAGTCGCCGGCGAGCAGTACTTC. This encodes CASSISSVAGEQYF.

This clone occurred once. The chain couples TRBV11-2 to TRBJ2-3, with 11 bases lining up with TRBD2. This CDR3 is built from 16 residues. With 6 bases clipped from V and 7 bases from J, the junction kept 12 bases outside the gene matches. From germline, CDR1 is SGHAT and CDR2 FQNNGV. This CDR3 is CASSWTSGHDGYTQYF. CDR3 bases: TGTGCCAGCAGTTGGACTAGCGGGCATGACGGCTATACGCAGTATTTT.

The rearrangement links TRBV7-2 to TRBJ2-1, with 9 bases identical to TRBD1. Trimming removed 4 bases from V and 10 bases from J; junction bases left unmatched: 5. Germline lookup yields CDR1 SGHTA and CDR2 FQGNSA. This CDR3 is 13 amino acids long. The chain's CDR3 is CASSSDRGREQFF. CDR3 nucleotides: TGTGCCAGCAGCTCGGACAGGGGTCGCGAGCAGTTCTTC.

This chain connects TRBV19 to TRBJ1-1, with D perhaps TRBD1 (6 bases). CDR3 length: 14 residues. Per germline, CDR1 LNHDA and CDR2 SQIVND (reference sequence). V was clipped by 6 bases and J by 1 base, with 12 bases between them. CDR3 residues: CASRLQGKNTEAFF. CDR3 nucleotide sequence: TGTGCCAGTAGACTACAGGGTAAGAACACTGAAGCTTTCTTT.

The chain couples TRBV5-1 to TRBJ1-4; D is perhaps TRBD1 (6 bases). This CDR3 is 15 amino acids long. Trimming pared 5 bases from V and 7 bases from J, leaving 18 bases between. Germline V gene data show CDR1 as SGHRS and CDR2 as YFSETQ. The CDR3 loop is CASRRLQGPSEKLFF. CDR3 coding DNA: TGCGCCAGCAGACGATTACAGGGACCTAGTGAAAAACTGTTTTTT.

The J gene is TRBJ2-2, the V gene TRBV7-9, with a tentative D call TRBD2 (6 bases). The CDR3 spans 15 residues. The germline V and J ends were trimmed by 4 bases and 0 bases, with 9 bases remaining between them. Germline V gives CDR1 SEHNR, CDR2 FQNEAQ (reference sequence). The CDR3 DNA sequence: TGTGCCAGCAGCTCTGCGGGACCGAACACCGGGGAGCTGTTTTTT. Its protein product is CASSSAGPNTGELFF.

The rearrangement uses TRBV29-1 and TRBJ2-7; D is uncertain. CDR3 length: 14 amino acids. Germline V CDR1 and CDR2: SQVTM, ANQGSEA. Trimming left V 7 bases short and J 3 bases short, with 19 bases between. The CDR3 DNA follows: TGCAGCGCCCAACTCGGGCGATCAGGCTACGAGCAGTACTTC. This codes for CSAQLGRSGYEQYF.

The chain recombines TRBV4-3 with TRBJ2-3; 7 positions match TRBD1. J was trimmed by 0 bases and V by 5 bases; bases with no gene match: 8. Germline values: CDR1 LGHNA, CDR2 YSLEER. The CDR3 spans 16 residues. For the CDR3, the DNA is TGCGCCAGCAGCACGTCGTCCAGGGGGAGCACAGATACGCAGTATTTT. This gives the protein CASSTSSRGSTDTQYF.

J is TRBJ1-2 and V is TRBV7-2; 9 bases are shared with TRBD1. This CDR3 is 17 amino acids long. From germline, CDR1 is SGHTA and CDR2 FQGNSA. With V trimmed by 4 bases and J by 5 bases, 14 bases remained unmatched. CDR3: CASSSRDRAIPLYGYTF. In DNA form, the CDR3 reads TGTGCCAGCAGCTCTCGGGACAGGGCCATACCTCTTTATGGCTACACCTTC.

CDR3 sequence (DNA): TGTGCCAGCAGCCCCCGAGGCAGCTCTGGAAACACCATATATTTT. The encoded protein is CASSPRGSSGNTIYF. V and J are TRBV11-2 and TRBJ1-3; D gene unclear. The CDR3 is 15 amino acids. Trimming removed 5 bases at V and 0 bases at J, with 11 bases between. CDR1 is SGHAT and CDR2 is FQNNGV in the germline V gene.